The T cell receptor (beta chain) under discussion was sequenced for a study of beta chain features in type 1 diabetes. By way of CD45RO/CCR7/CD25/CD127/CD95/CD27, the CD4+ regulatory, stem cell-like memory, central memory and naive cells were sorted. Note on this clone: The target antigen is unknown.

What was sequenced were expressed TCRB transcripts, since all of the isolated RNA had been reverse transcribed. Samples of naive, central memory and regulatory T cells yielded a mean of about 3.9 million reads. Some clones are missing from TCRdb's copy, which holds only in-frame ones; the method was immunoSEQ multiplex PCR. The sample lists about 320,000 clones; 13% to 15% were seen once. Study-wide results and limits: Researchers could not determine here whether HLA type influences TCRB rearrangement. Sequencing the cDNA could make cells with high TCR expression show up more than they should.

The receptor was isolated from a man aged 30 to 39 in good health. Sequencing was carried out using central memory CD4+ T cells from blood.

Here the CDR3 DNA reads TGTGCCAGCAGCGTAACAACAGGGAGACGAGAGACCCAGTACTTC. Translated, it gives CASSVTTGRRETQYF. This chain connects TRBV9 to TRBJ2-5, with D possibly being TRBD1 (6 bases). Between the trimmed V and J ends, which lost 1 base and 4 bases, there was a span of 14 bases. The CDR3 is 15 amino acids. CDR1 is SGDLS and CDR2 is YYNGEE in the germline V gene.